Detailed here is one T cell receptor beta chain. Trimming cost V 0 bases and J 4 bases, with 11 bases left between them. The CDR3 extends over 15 amino acids. CDR1 is SGHRS and CDR2 is YFSETQ in the germline V gene. This specimen belongs to a study of control samples from healthy donors and cancer patients. The data were produced by immunoSEQ multiplex PCR, yet TCRdb's version contains in-frame clones alone and is incomplete. The sample carries more than 95,000 clones, about 92% recorded once. The clonotype was recovered from a man older than 75 with head and neck cancer. The gene calls are TRBV5-1 and TRBJ2-1, with TRBD2 as a possible D gene (7 bases). The sequenced material came from PBMCs. The CDR3 DNA reads TGCGCCAGCAGCTTGGACGGGGGGCCTTACAATGAGCAGTTCTTC. Amino acid sequence: CASSLDGGPYNEQFF.